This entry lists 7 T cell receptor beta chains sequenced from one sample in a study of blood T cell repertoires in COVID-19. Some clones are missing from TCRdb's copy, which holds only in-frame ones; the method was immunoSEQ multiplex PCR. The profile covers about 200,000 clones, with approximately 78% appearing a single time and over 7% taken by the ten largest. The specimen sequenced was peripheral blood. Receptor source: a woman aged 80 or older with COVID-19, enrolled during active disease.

The CDR3 DNA reads TGTGCCAGCAGTGGGGGGGCCTACGAGCAGTACTTC. Protein: CASSGGAYEQYF. This chain uses TRBV6-6 with TRBJ2-7, with 7 bases fitting TRBD2. Germline-derived CDR1 and CDR2 are MNHNY and SVGAGI (reference sequence). V lost 5 bases and J lost 2; bases outside the gene matches: 0. The CDR3 extends over 12 amino acids.

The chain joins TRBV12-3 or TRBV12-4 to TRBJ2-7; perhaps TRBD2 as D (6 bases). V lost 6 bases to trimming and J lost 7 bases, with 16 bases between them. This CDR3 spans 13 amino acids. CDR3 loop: CASSNPGAGEQYF. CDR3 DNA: TGTGCCAGCAGCAATCCGGGAGCAGGGGAGCAGTACTTC.

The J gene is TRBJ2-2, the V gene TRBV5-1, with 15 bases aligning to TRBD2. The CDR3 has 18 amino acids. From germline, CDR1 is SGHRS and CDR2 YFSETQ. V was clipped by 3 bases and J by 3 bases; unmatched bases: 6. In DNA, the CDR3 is TGCGCCAGCAGCTCCCGGACTAGCGGGAGGGTCGACACCGGGGAGCTGTTTTTT. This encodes CASSSRTSGRVDTGELFF.

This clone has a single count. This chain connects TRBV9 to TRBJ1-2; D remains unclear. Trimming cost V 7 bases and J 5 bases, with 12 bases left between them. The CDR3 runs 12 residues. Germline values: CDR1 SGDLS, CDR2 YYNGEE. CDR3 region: CASVRNRYGYTF. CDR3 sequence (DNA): TGTGCCAGCGTCAGGAATCGGTATGGCTACACCTTC.

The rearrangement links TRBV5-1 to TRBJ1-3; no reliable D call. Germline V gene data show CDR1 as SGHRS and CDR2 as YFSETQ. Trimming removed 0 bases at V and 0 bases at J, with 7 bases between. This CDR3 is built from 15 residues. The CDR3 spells CASSLGGNSGNTIYF. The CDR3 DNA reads TGCGCCAGCAGCTTGGGAGGGAACTCTGGAAACACCATATATTTT. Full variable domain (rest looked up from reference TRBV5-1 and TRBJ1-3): KAGVTQTPRYLIKTRGQQVTLSCSPISGHRSVSWYQQTPGQGLQFLFEYFSETQRNKGNFPGRFSGRQFSNSRSEMNVSTLELGDSALYLCASSLGGNSGNTIYFGEGSWLTVV.

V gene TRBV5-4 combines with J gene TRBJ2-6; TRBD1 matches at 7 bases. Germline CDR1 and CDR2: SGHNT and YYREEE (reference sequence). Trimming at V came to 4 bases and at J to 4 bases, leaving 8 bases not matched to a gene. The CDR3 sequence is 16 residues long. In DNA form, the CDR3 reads TGTGCCAGCAGCCCAGAACAGGGGAGAGGGGCCAACGTCCTGACTTTC. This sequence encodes CASSPEQGRGANVLTF.

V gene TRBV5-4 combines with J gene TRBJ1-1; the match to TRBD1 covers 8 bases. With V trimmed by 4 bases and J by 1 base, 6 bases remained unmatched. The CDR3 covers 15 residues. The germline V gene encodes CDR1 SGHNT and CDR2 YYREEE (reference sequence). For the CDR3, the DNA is TGTGCCAGCAGCACGAGACAGGGGCCGAACACTGAAGCTTTCTTT. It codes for CASSTRQGPNTEAFF.